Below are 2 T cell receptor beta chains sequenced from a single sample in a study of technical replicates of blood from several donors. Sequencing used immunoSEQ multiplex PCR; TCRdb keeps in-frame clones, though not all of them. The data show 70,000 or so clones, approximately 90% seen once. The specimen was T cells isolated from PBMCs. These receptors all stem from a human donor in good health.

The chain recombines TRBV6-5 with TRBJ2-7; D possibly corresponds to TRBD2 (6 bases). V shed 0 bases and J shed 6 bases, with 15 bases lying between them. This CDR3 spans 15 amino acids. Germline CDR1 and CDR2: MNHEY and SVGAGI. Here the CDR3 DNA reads TGTGCCAGCAGTTACTCAGGGACTCGGAGGGGCGAGCAGTACTTC. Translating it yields CASSYSGTRRGEQYF.

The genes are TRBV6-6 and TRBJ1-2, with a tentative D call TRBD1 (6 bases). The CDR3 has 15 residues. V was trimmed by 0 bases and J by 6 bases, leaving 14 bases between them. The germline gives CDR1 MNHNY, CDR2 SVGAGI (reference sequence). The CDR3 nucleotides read TGTGCCAGCAGTTACTCGAGGGGGTTGGTAAATGGCTACACCTTC. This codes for CASSYSRGLVNGYTF.